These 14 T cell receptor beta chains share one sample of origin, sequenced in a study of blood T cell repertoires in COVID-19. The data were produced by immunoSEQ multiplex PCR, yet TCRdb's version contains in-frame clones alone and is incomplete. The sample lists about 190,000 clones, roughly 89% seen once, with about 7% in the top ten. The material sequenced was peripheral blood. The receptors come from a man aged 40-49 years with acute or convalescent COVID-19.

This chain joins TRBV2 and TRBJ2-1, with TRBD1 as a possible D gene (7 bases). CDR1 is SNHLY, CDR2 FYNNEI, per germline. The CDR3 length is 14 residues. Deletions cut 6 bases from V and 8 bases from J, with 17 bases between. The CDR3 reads CASRTEQGTHEQFF. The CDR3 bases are TGTGCCAGCAGGACGGAACAGGGGACTCATGAGCAGTTCTTC.

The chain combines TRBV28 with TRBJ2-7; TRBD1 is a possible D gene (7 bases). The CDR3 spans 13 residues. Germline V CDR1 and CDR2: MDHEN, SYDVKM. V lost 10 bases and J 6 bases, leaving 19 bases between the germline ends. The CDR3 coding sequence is TGTGCCATCCCGGGACAGAGGAGGGGCGAGCAGTACTTC. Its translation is CAIPGQRRGEQYF.

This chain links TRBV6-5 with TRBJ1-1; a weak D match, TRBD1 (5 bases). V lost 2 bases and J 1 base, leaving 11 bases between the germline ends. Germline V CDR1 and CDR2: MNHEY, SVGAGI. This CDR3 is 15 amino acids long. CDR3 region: CASSYLQVSNTEAFF. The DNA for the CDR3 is TGTGCCAGCAGTTACCTACAGGTTTCGAACACTGAAGCTTTCTTT.

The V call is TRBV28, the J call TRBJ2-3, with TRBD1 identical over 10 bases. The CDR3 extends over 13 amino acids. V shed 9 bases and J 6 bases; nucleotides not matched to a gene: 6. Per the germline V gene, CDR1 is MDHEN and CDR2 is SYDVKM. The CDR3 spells CASRTGGSDTQYF. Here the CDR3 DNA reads TGTGCCAGTCGGACAGGGGGTAGCGATACGCAGTATTTT.

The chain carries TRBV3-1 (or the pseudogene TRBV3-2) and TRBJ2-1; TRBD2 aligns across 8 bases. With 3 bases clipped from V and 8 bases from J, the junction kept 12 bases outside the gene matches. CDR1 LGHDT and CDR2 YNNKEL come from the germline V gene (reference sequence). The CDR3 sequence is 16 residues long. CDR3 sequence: CASSHPGGGGGYEQFF. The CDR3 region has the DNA TGTGCCAGCAGCCACCCCGGGGGGGGAGGAGGGTATGAGCAGTTCTTC.

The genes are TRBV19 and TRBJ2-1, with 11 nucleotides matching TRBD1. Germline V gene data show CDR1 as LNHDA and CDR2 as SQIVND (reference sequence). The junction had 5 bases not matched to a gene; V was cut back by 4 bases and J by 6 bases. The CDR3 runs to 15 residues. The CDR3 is CASSTGQGGGNEQFF. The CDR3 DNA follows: TGTGCCAGTAGTACGGGACAGGGGGGTGGCAATGAGCAGTTCTTC.

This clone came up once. CDR3 DNA sequence: TGTGCCAGCAGTCGCCGGACAGGGGGTACCTTCCAAGAGACCCAGTACTTC. It specifies CASSRRTGGTFQETQYF. The chain joins TRBV6-6 to TRBJ2-5, with 10 bases that match TRBD1. J was trimmed by 1 base and V by 5 bases; bases with no gene match: 10. This CDR3 contains 17 residues. The germline V gene has CDR1 MNHNY and CDR2 SVGAGI (reference sequence).

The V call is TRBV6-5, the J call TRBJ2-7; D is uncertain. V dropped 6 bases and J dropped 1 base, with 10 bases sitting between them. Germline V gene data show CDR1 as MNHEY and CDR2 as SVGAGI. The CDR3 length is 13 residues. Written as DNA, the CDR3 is TGTGCCAGCAGACTTATTGCGTCCTACGAGCAGTACTTC. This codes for CASRLIASYEQYF.

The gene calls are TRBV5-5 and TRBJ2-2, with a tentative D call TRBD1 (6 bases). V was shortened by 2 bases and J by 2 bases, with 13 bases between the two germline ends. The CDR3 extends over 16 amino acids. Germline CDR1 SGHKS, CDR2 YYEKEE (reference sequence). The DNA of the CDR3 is TGTGCCAGCAGCTTCCCCCGGACAGCTAACACCGGGGAGCTGTTTTTT. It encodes CASSFPRTANTGELFF.

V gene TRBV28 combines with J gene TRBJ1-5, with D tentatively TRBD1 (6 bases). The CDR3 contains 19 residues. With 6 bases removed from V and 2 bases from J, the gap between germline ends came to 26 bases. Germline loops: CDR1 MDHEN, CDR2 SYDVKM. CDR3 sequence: CASSQGPTGRLYGNQPQHF. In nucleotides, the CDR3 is TGTGCCAGCAGCCAAGGTCCCACAGGGCGACTTTACGGCAATCAGCCCCAGCATTTT.

The CDR3 nucleotides are TGTGCCAGCAGCGTAATCGCCAGGGGTGGCTACACCTTC. This encodes CASSVIARGGYTF. V usage is TRBV9 and J usage is TRBJ1-2; D may be TRBD1 (6 bases). Trimming removed 1 base from V and 7 bases from J, with 11 bases in between. Germline CDR1 and CDR2: SGDLS and YYNGEE. CDR3 length: 13 residues.

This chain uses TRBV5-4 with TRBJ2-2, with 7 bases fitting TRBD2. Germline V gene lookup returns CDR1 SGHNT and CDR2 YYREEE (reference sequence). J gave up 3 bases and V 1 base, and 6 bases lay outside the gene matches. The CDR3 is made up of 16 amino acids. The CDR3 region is CASSLLPGGDTGELFF. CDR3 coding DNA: TGTGCCAGCAGCTTGCTGCCGGGGGGTGACACCGGGGAGCTGTTTTTT.

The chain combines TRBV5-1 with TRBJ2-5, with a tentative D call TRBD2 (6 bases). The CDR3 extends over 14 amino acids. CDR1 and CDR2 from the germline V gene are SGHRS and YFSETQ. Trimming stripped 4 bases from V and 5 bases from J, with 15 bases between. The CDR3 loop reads CASSEGTEGETQYF. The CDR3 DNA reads TGCGCCAGCAGCGAAGGGACTGAGGGGGAGACCCAGTACTTC.

The CDR3 DNA sequence: TGTGCCAGCAGCCCGAGTAGCTCCTACAATGAGCAGTTCTTC. Encoded protein: CASSPSSSYNEQFF. The J gene is TRBJ2-1, the V gene TRBV9; D is uncertain. The V and J ends lost 4 bases and 0 bases respectively, with 8 bases between them. CDR3 length equals 14 residues. Per the germline V gene, CDR1 is SGDLS and CDR2 is YYNGEE. The variable domain in full, with the rest retrieved from reference TRBV9 and TRBJ2-1, is DSGVTQTPKHLITATGQRVTLRCSPRSGDLSVYWYQQSLDQGLQFLIQYYNGEERAKGNILERFSAQQFPDLHSELNLSSLELGDSALYFCASSPSSSYNEQFFGPGTRLTVL.